Below, one T cell receptor (beta chain) is given with its context. Its target antigen remains unknown. No qualities accompany the bases; no much larger clone lies one base away. Samples from volunteer blood donors who had recovered from COVID-19 were contributed by a second Seattle source. Collaborating institutions collected whole blood in K2EDTA tubes following their own protocols. For TCRbeta analysis, collaborators shipped samples in one of three forms: frozen whole blood, isolated PBMCs, or DNA extracted from either of those sample types. This record comes from a study of blood T cell repertoires in COVID-19 (dated by TCRdb to about 2020). Regarding the study in general: Samples from collaborators originated in the United States, Italy and Spain and spanned both the acute and convalescent phases of COVID-19. The material from the prospective study consisted of cDNA or gDNA derived from T cells, B-cell-depleted T cells, or PBMCs. Subjects who had been exposed to COVID-19, were actively infected with it, or had recovered from it provided the deeply sampled blood TCRbeta repertoires that made up the dataset. The repertoires were made available in a free public database intended to serve as a resource for research on the immune response to SARS-CoV-2. Samples were obtained from the ongoing ImmuneRACE study (first 160 participants) and from about 1,300 subjects provided by 6 global collaborators. A de-identified subject ID, COVID-19 status, age in years and sex were almost always included in the sample metadata. Where available, HLA class I and class II types were obtained from metadata supplied by the sample provider rather than from assay-based typing. Summary of the overall study and its limitations: Clinical and demographic metadata were provided uncurated, with the amount varying by source and participant.

The germline V gene encodes CDR1 SGHVS and CDR2 FNYEAQ. Cut back by 0 bases and 5 bases, the V and J ends lie 11 bases apart. The CDR3 goes from the cysteine to the phenylalanine over 15 residues. Just the 45-base CDR3 DNA is kept, in frame starting at base 1. TCRbeta CDR3 regions were amplified from genomic DNA using the immunoSEQ Assay, a bias-controlled multiplex PCR. Per the original workflow: The number of nucleated cells in each sample was estimated from the amplification of reference gene primers within the assay. To quantify the absolute abundance of each unique TCRbeta CDR3 rearrangement, sequence reads were collapsed and filtered. For each sample, productive Simpson clonality was calculated by taking the square root of Simpson's diversity index across productive rearrangements. Sourced from immuneACCESS, this table was stored by TCRdb with only in-frame sequences that have V and J called. A share of the clones is absent; for the studies checked, an unresolved V gene accounts for under half, and the remainder has no known explanation. The V and J calls and the clone size are those of that table, but D and trimming were determined from the DNA. A total of a few hundred thousand clones appear in this sample, about 80% of them only once. Roughly 3% of the sample comes from the top ten.

The chain employs TRBV7-6 and TRBJ2-1; tentative D gene TRBD2, with 6 bases matching. This sequence was found in a woman aged 30 to 39 who had recovered from COVID-19. Sequenced sample: peripheral blood. The DNA sequence is TGTGCCAGCAGCTTAGCGTCTGCGGGAAACAATGAGCAGTTCTTC. Its coded protein is CASSLASAGNNEQFF.